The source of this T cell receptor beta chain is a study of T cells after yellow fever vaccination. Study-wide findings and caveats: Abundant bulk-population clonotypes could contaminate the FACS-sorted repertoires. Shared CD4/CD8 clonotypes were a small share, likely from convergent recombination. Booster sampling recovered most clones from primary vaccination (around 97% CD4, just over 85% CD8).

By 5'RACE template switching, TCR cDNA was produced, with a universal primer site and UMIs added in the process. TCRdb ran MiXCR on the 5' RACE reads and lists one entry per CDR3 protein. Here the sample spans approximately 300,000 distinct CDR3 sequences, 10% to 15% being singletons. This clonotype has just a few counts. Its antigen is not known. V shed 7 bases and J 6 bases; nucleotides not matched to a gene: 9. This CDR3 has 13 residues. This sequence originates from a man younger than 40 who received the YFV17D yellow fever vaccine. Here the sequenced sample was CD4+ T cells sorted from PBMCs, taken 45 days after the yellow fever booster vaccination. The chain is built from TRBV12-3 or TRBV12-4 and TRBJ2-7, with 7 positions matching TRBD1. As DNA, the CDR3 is TGTGCCAGCACCATCAGACAGGGCGGCGAGCAGTACTTC. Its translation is CASTIRQGGEQYF.